The 16 T cell receptor beta chains below all came from one sample that was sequenced in a study of blood T cell repertoires in COVID-19. The method was immunoSEQ multiplex PCR; TCRdb's version includes in-frame clones alone and lacks a portion of them. The sample contains 110,000 to 150,000 clones, under 90% of which appear only once. The sequenced material came from peripheral blood. The receptors originated from a human donor in a cohort sampled during active COVID-19.

The V call is TRBV30, the J call TRBJ1-5; 10 positions match TRBD1. Looked up from germline, CDR1 is GTSNPN and CDR2 is SVGIG (reference sequence). The CDR3 has 14 residues. The V and J ends lost 5 bases and 6 bases, in that order; junction bases with no gene match: 7. CDR3 coding DNA: TGTGCCTGGGGATCCGGGACAGGGGTTCAGCCCCAGCATTTT. Residues: CAWGSGTGVQPQHF.

The chain employs TRBV11-2 and TRBJ2-3, with D perhaps TRBD2 (6 bases). Per germline, CDR1 SGHAT and CDR2 FQNNGV. The CDR3 contains 16 residues. Trimming left V 5 bases short and J 0 bases short, with 15 bases between. CDR3 loop: CASSRLVGGSTDTQYF. The CDR3 bases are TGTGCCAGCAGCCGGCTTGTGGGGGGAAGCACAGATACGCAGTATTTT.

V usage is TRBV19 and J usage is TRBJ1-4; D uncertain. Germline V gives CDR1 LNHDA, CDR2 SQIVND (reference sequence). The CDR3 length is 13 residues. Trimming pared 6 bases from V and 4 bases from J, leaving 9 bases between. DNA of the CDR3: TGTGCCAGTAGAAGTCGGGGTAATGAAAAACTGTTTTTT. Protein product: CASRSRGNEKLFF. The full variable domain, with the rest looked up from reference TRBV19 and TRBJ1-4, is DGGITQSPKYLFRKEGQNVTLSCEQNLNHDAMYWYRQDPGQGLRLIYYSQIVNDFQKGDIAEGYSVSREKKESFPLTVTSAQKNPTAFYLCASRSRGNEKLFFGSGTQLSVL.

The rearrangement joins TRBV14 to TRBJ1-4; no clear D. The CDR3 is 15 amino acids. Germline loops: CDR1 SGHDN, CDR2 FVKESK. The V end was cut by 3 bases, the J end by 3 bases, with 11 bases between. The DNA of the CDR3 is TGTGCCAGCAGCCAGGGTCTGCTAGCTAATGAAAAACTGTTTTTT. Its protein product is CASSQGLLANEKLFF.

This clone was found once. The rearrangement uses TRBV9 and TRBJ2-1, with D hard to call. Trimming left V 0 bases short and J 7 bases short, with 8 bases between. The CDR3 loop spans 13 amino acids. Per germline, CDR1 SGDLS and CDR2 YYNGEE. Here the CDR3 reads CASSVGVGNEQFF. The CDR3 nucleotides read TGTGCCAGCAGCGTAGGGGTCGGGAATGAGCAGTTCTTC. Full variable domain (remainder filled in from reference TRBV9 and TRBJ2-1): DSGVTQTPKHLITATGQRVTLRCSPRSGDLSVYWYQQSLDQGLQFLIQYYNGEERAKGNILERFSAQQFPDLHSELNLSSLELGDSALYFCASSVGVGNEQFFGPGTRLTVL.

In its sample, this clone was seen once. This chain links TRBV4-3 with TRBJ1-2; no reliable D call. Germline lookup yields CDR1 LGHNA and CDR2 YSLEER. This CDR3 contains 13 residues. V lost 1 base to trimming and J lost 2 bases, with 5 bases between them. The CDR3 loop reads CASSQGQNYGYTF. The CDR3 region has the DNA TGCGCCAGCAGCCAAGGTCAAAACTATGGCTACACCTTC.

The CDR3 loop is CASSFIPGGRGNTEAFF. For the CDR3, the DNA is TGTGCCAGCTCATTTATACCGGGGGGCCGAGGAAACACTGAAGCTTTCTTT. This sequence joins TRBV18 and TRBJ1-1; D is possibly TRBD1 (6 bases). The CDR3 spans 17 residues. V lost 5 bases and J 2 bases, leaving 21 bases between the germline ends. Germline V gives CDR1 KGHSH, CDR2 LQKENI.

The J gene is TRBJ1-3, the V gene TRBV30; D unresolved. Trimming left V 2 bases short and J 0 bases short, with 11 bases between. The CDR3 extends over 15 amino acids. From germline, CDR1 is GTSNPN and CDR2 SVGIG (reference sequence). The CDR3 nucleotides read TGTGCCTGGAGTCTCTCAGGTGGCTCTGGAAACACCATATATTTT. Amino acid sequence: CAWSLSGGSGNTIYF.

The J gene is TRBJ2-1, the V gene TRBV7-9; a weak D match, TRBD1 (5 bases). Germline values: CDR1 SEHNR, CDR2 FQNEAQ (reference sequence). Trimming pared 4 bases from V and 7 bases from J, leaving 8 bases between. The CDR3 runs to 12 residues. The CDR3 coding sequence is TGTGCCAGCAGCTCCCAGGGAAATGAGCAGTTCTTC. Protein sequence: CASSSQGNEQFF.

CDR3 DNA: TGTGCCAGCAGCTTAGATGGGCAGGGAATCTACGAGCAGTACTTC. It encodes CASSLDGQGIYEQYF. The gene calls are TRBV11-2 and TRBJ2-7; a weak D match, TRBD1 (5 bases). CDR1 is SGHAT and CDR2 is FQNNGV in the germline V gene. Trimming stripped 0 bases from V and 3 bases from J, with 12 bases between. The CDR3 is 15 amino acids.

The chain uses TRBV7-9 and TRBJ2-5; TRBD2 might be the D (6 bases). The CDR3 extends over 14 amino acids. Germline CDR1 and CDR2: SEHNR and FQNEAQ (reference sequence). Trimming took off 2 bases at V and 5 bases at J, with 12 bases between the two ends. CDR3 amino acids: CASSLSEGRETQYF. Here the CDR3 DNA reads TGTGCCAGCAGCTTAAGCGAAGGGAGGGAGACCCAGTACTTC.

The chain links TRBV2 to TRBJ2-3; the D is unclear. The V end was cut by 4 bases, the J end by 6 bases, with 5 bases between. This CDR3 comprises 11 residues. Per germline, CDR1 SNHLY and CDR2 FYNNEI. CDR3 sequence: CASSVMDTQYF. The DNA of the CDR3 is TGTGCCAGCAGTGTTATGGATACGCAGTATTTT.

CDR3 loop: CASTDGRGKETQYF. The CDR3 nucleotides read TGCGCCAGCACGGATGGCAGGGGTAAAGAGACCCAGTACTTC. The rearrangement uses TRBV5-1 and TRBJ2-5, with D perhaps TRBD1 (6 bases). This CDR3 has 14 residues. V was clipped by 6 bases and J by 3 bases, with 15 bases between them. Germline V gene lookup returns CDR1 SGHRS and CDR2 YFSETQ.

Concerning this clone itself: Compared with germline, one end of the junction differs, possibly owing to a read error. The CDR3 is CASSEDQGSGGYTF. In DNA, the CDR3 is TGTGCCAGCAGTGAAGATCAGGGTTCGGGCGGCTACACCTTT. The chain links TRBV6-1 to TRBJ1-2; possible D gene TRBD1, 5 bases. Germline CDR1 MNHNS, CDR2 SASEGT. This CDR3 has 14 amino acids.

V usage is TRBV19 and J usage is TRBJ1-1, with TRBD1 matching over 7 bases. Germline CDR1 and CDR2: LNHDA and SQIVND (reference sequence). The CDR3 has 13 amino acids. Trimming took 2 bases from V and 3 from J; bases not matched to a gene: 0. DNA for the CDR3: TGTGCCAGTAGTATACAGGGGGACACTGAAGCTTTCTTT. Residues: CASSIQGDTEAFF.

This clone was seen only once. The chain carries TRBV5-1 and TRBJ1-2; TRBD1 aligns across 7 bases. This CDR3 spans 15 amino acids. V was clipped by 0 bases and J by 2 bases; unmatched bases: 4. The V gene's germline CDR1 is SGHRS and CDR2 YFSETQ. This CDR3 is CASSLAQGRNYGYTF. CDR3 nucleotides: TGCGCCAGCAGCTTGGCACAGGGGAGAAACTATGGCTACACCTTC.